A selection of T cell receptor beta chains follows, all from one sample in a study of T cell responses to AZD1222 COVID-19 vaccine. Sequencing was performed with immunoSEQ multiplex PCR; in TCRdb, only in-frame clones are kept and a portion is missing. The sample holds about 140,000 clones, over 85% seen once. Sequenced material: peripheral blood, taken on day 0 of AZD1222 vaccination. Receptor source: an adult in good health. Each CDR3 is given with its conserved first and last residue. The D gene is left open where the match is weak. Only part of the rows carry a size: once, few, many, or a class if the clone is expanded.

.	TRBV28	.	TRBJ2-3	14	TGTGCCAGCAGTCCTTTGGCTGGCACAGATACGCAGTATTTT	CASSPLAGTDTQYF
.	TRBV27	.	TRBJ1-1	16	TGTGCCAGCAGTTTAGATAGGCCCTCGCTGAACACTGAAGCTTTCTTT	CASSLDRPSLNTEAFF
.	TRBV28	.	TRBJ2-7	13	TGTGCCAGCAGTTTTTCCCTGGGATACGAGCAGTACTTC	CASSFSLGYEQYF
.	TRBV24-1	.	TRBJ2-1	19	TGTGCCACCAGTGATTTGGGGAGCGGGCTATCGGCCTCCTACAATGAGCAGTTCTTC	CATSDLGSGLSASYNEQFF
TRBD1	TRBV24-1	.	TRBJ1-1	14	TGTGCCACCAGTGACCGAACAGGGGGGACTGAAGCTTTCTTT	CATSDRTGGTEAFF
TRBD1	TRBV5-5	.	TRBJ1-1	20	TGTGCCAGCAGCTCCGGGGGACAGGGGTGGGGAGGGCTGCGAGACACTGAAGCTTTCTTT	CASSSGGQGWGGLRDTEAFF
.	TRBV19	.	TRBJ1-5	13	TGTGCCAGTAGTATAGACAGGGCTCAGCCCCAGCATTTT	CASSIDRAQPQHF
.	TRBV2	.	TRBJ2-7	14	TGTGCCAGCAAACCGGGGACTCCCCCCGGCGAGCAGTACTTC	CASKPGTPPGEQYF
.	TRBV6-5	.	TRBJ1-1	14	TGTGCCAGCAACGAGGACAGTATGAACACTGAAGCTTTCTTT	CASNEDSMNTEAFF
.	TRBV15	.	TRBJ2-7	16	TGTGCCACCAGCAGAGGACCGGGACAAAACCTTCGGGAGCAGTACTTC	CATSRGPGQNLREQYF
TRBD1	TRBV7-9	once	TRBJ1-3	15	TGTGCCAGCAGCCGACGGACAGGGCTTGGAAACACCATATATTTT	CASSRRTGLGNTIYF
TRBD1	TRBV3-1/TRBV3-2	.	TRBJ2-5	17	TGTGCCAGCAGCCAAGACCCCCCGGACAGGGATGAAGAGACCCAGTACTTC	CASSQDPPDRDEETQYF
.	TRBV5-6	once	TRBJ2-2	15	TGTGCCAGCAGCTTGGGCAGGCTGGGGACCGGGGAGCTGTTTTTT	CASSLGRLGTGELFF
.	TRBV14	.	TRBJ2-1	14	TGTGCCAGCAGCACGGGACTGCACGGGGGTACACAGTTCTTC	CASSTGLHGGTQFF
.	TRBV18	once	TRBJ2-2	14	TGTGCCAGCTCACAAGACAGACGCACCGGGGAGCTGTTTTTT	CASSQDRRTGELFF